The text below deals with one TCR beta chain. Its antigen remains unidentified. This record belongs to a study of Ad26.COV2.S vaccination and SARS-CoV-2 variants. Study-wide background: Ad26.COV2.S was injected intramuscularly once or twice, 56 days apart. Findings of the study overall: Reported post-vaccination CD8+ and CD4+ T cell responses to spike showed substantial breadth. There was a possibility that the TCR breadth and depth analyses underestimated total T cell responses.

Specified treatment: about 20 received Ad26.COV2.S at low or high dose, single or two shots; 5 received placebo; per-sample allocation not given. Sample collection was performed on day 63 after the first vaccine or placebo injection. Vaccination employed an Ad26 vector expressing the Wuhan-strain SARS-CoV-2 spike. The repertoire was sequenced with immunoSEQ multiplex PCR; TCRdb's copy has only in-frame clones and lacks some. The sample lists more than 300,000 clones; around nine tenths were seen once. The CDR3 totals 15 residues. Trimming left V 6 bases short and J 0 bases short, with 14 bases between. CDR1 MNHEY and CDR2 SVGAGI come from the germline V gene.

This sequence joins TRBV6-5 and TRBJ1-2, with a tentative D call TRBD1 (5 bases). The starting material was peripheral blood, obtained in a trial of Ad26.COV2.S vaccine versus placebo. The clonotype was recovered from a person between 18 and 59 years old who received the Ad26.COV2.S COVID-19 vaccine or a placebo. The CDR3 sequence is CASSLSRGSNYGYTF. CDR3 in DNA: TGTGCCAGCAGCCTTTCTAGGGGTTCTAACTATGGCTACACCTTC.